The T cell receptor beta chain under discussion was sequenced for a study of blood T cell repertoires in COVID-19 (dated by TCRdb to 2020 to 2021). About the investigation overall: The collaborator samples originated in the United States, Italy and Spain and spanned the acute and convalescent phases of COVID-19. The material from the prospective study consisted of cDNA or gDNA derived from T cells, B-cell-depleted T cells, or PBMCs. The dataset comprised deeply sampled blood TCRbeta repertoires from subjects exposed to, actively infected with, or recovered from COVID-19. The repertoires were released in a freely available public database meant as a resource for research on the immune response to SARS-CoV-2. The samples were drawn from the first 160 participants of the ongoing ImmuneRACE study and from over a thousand subjects provided by 6 global collaborators. The sample metadata nearly always contained a de-identified subject ID, COVID-19 status, age in years and sex. Where available, HLA class I and class II types were taken from metadata supplied by the sample provider and were not determined by assay-based typing. Paper-wide results and their limitations: The amount of clinical and demographic metadata varied by source and participant and was provided uncurated.

Comment on this clone: Its specific antigen is unknown. No base quality values were provided; no much bigger clone lies one nucleotide off.

TCRbeta CDR3 regions were amplified from genomic DNA using the immunoSEQ Assay, a bias-controlled multiplex PCR. In the authors' own workflow: The number of nucleated cells in each sample was estimated by amplification of reference gene primers within the assay. To quantify the absolute abundance of each unique TCRbeta CDR3 rearrangement, sequence reads were collapsed and filtered. For each sample, productive Simpson clonality was calculated as the square root of Simpson's diversity index over productive rearrangements. TCRdb took over this immuneACCESS table, retaining in-frame rearrangements with V and J assigned. Such tables are incomplete; in checked studies, under half of the missing clones stem from an unresolved V gene, and the remainder is unexplained. V and J calls plus clone size are reproduced from that table; the DNA served to infer D and trimming. Recorded for this sample are about 240,000 clones; 80% to 85% of them occurred a single time. The top ten constitute approximately 8% of the sample.

At one collaborating source in Seattle, patients were enrolled during active infection and were followed longitudinally through the course of disease. Each collaborating institution followed its own protocols to collect whole blood in K2EDTA tubes. Collaborator samples were shipped for TCRbeta analysis as frozen whole blood, isolated PBMCs, or DNA extracted from either sample type. The CDR3 contains 14 residues, cysteine and phenylalanine counted. Just the 42-base CDR3 DNA is kept, in frame starting at base 1. According to the germline V gene (reference sequence), CDR1 reads MNHNY and CDR2 reads SVGAGI. Deletion took 2 bases off V and 2 bases off J, with a span of 10 bases between the germline ends.

The chain employs TRBV6-6 and TRBJ2-7; no D gene is confidently identified. The receptor's source is a woman of 80 years or more with COVID-19, enrolled during active disease. The specimen sequenced was peripheral blood. The DNA sequence is as follows: TGTGCCAGCAGTTACGGGTCTGCGGCCTACGAGCAGTACTTC. Its amino acids are CASSYGSAAYEQYF.